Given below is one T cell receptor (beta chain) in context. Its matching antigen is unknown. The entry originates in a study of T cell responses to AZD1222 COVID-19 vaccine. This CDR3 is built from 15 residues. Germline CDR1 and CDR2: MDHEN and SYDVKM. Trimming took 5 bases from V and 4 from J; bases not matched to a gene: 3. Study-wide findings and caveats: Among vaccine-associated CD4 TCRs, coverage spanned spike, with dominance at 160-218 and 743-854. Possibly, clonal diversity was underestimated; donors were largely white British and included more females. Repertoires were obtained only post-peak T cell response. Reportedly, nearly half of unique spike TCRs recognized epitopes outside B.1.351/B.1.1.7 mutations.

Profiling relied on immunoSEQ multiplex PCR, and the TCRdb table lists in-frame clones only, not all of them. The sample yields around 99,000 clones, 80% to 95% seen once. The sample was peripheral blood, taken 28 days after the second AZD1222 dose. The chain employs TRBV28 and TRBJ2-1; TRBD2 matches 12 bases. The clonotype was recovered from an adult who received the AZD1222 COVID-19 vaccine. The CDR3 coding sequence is TGTGCCAGCAGTCTAGCGGGAGGGACTTACAATGAGCAGTTCTTC. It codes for CASSLAGGTYNEQFF.